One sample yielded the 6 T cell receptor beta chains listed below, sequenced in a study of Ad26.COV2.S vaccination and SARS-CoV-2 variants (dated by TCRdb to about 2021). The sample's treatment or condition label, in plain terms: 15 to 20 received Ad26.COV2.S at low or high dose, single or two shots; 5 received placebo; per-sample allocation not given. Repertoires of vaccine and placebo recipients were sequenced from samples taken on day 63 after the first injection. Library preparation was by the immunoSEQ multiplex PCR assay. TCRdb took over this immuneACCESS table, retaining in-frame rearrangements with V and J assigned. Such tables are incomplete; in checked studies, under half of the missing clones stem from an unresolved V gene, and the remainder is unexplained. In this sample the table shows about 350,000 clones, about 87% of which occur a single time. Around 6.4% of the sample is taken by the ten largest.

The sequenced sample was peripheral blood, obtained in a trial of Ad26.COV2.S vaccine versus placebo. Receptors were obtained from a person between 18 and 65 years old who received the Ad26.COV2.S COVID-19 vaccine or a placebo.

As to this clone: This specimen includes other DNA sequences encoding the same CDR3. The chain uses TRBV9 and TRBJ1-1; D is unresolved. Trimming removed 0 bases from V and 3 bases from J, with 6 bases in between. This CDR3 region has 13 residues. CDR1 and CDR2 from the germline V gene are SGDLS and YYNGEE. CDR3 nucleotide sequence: TGTGCCAGCAGCGTAGTAGGTGACACTGAAGCTTTCTTT. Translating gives CASSVVGDTEAFF.

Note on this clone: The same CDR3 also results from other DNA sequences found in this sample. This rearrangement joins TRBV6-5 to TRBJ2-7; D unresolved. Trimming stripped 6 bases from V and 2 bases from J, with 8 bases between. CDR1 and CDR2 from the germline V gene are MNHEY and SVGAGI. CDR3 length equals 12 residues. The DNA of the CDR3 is TGTGCCAGCAGCTCCCCCCCCTACGAGCAGTACTTC. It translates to CASSSPPYEQYF.

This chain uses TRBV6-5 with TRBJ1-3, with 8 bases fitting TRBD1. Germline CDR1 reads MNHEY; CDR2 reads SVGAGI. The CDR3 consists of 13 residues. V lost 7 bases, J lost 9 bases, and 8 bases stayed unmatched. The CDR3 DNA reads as TGTGCCAGCAACGGACAGGGAGTGGGCACCATATATTTT. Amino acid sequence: CASNGQGVGTIYF.

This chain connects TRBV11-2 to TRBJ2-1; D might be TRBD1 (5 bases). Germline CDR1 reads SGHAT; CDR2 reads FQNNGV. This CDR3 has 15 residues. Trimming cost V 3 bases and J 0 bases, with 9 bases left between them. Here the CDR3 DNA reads TGTGCCAGCAGCTTCCTTAGGGGCTCCTACAATGAGCAGTTCTTC. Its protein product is CASSFLRGSYNEQFF. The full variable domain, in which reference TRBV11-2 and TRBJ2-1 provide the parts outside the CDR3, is EAGVAQSPRYKIIEKRQSVAFWCNPISGHATLYWYQQILGQGPKLLIQFQNNGVVDDSQLPKDRFSAERLKGVDSTLKIQPAKLEDSAVYLCASSFLRGSYNEQFFGPGTRLTVL.

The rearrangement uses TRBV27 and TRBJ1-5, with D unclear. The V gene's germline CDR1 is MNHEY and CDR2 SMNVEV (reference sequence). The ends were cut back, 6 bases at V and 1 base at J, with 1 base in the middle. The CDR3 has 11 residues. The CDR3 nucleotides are TGTGCCAGCAGCAGCAATCAGCCCCAGCATTTT. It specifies CASSSNQPQHF.

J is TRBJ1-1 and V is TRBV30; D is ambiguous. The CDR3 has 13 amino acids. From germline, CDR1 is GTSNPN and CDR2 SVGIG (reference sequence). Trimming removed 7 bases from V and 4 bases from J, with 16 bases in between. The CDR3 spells CASDGESGTEAFF. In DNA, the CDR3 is TGTGCCTCCGACGGTGAGAGTGGCACTGAAGCTTTCTTT.